Described below is a single T cell receptor beta chain sequence and its context. The target of this receptor is not known. No per-base quality is available; no much larger clone lies one base away. The CDR3 contains 15 residues, cysteine and phenylalanine counted. Here the CDR3 DNA is all that survives: 45 bases in frame from base 1. From the germline V gene, CDR1 is MNHNS and CDR2 is SASEGT. V is shortened by 5 bases, J by 0 bases, and the region joining them spans 12 bases. Moderately to severely active disease, a Clinical Activity Score of at least 3, a NOSPECS grade of at least 4, and a duration under 3 months were present in ophthalmopathy patients. Exclusion was applied to patients with uncontrolled infections, other autoimmune diseases, pregnancy or lactation. Diagnoses were based on clinical symptoms, serum thyroxine and TRAb, thyroid ultrasound and orbital computed tomography. PBMCs were isolated from approximately 10 ml of fresh peripheral blood by Ficoll-Paque density gradient centrifugation. Total RNA was extracted with Trizol reagent, and quality was checked on an Agilent 2100 Bioanalyzer.

The TCR beta CDR3 regions were amplified from RNA transcripts. A first-round RT-PCR of the TCR CDR3 used the HTBI primer set with the Qiagen OneStep RT-PCR kit. Libraries were constructed in a second round of multiplex PCR, after which size selection and purification were carried out. Paired-end sequencing of the libraries was performed with 100 bp reads on an Illumina HiSeq2000. Per the authors' processing: SOAPnuke was used to process the raw data, removing reads that contained adapters or uncalled bases, had a mean Phred below 15, or lacked an exact match to the constant primer or identifier. High-quality paired reads were merged with COPE v1.2.5, and unique nucleotide sequences were defined as clonotypes. MiTCR v1.1 was used to align the clonotypes against IMGT TRBV, TRBD and TRBJ reference segments. The analysis was restricted to V-J combinations with a frequency above 0.0001, which together covered 99.2% of the repertoires. The TCS score was defined as the ratio of F50 (clonal expansion) to E x V (chaos), calculated using BLOSUM62-based TCRdist between CDR3 peptides within each V-J. Welch's t-statistics and random forest reduced roughly 530 V-J features to 13, which were used in a naive Bayes classifier (R e1071). TCRdb handled the public reads itself, with Q25 trimming in fastp and clone calling in MiXCR, and kept productive beta chains. Records with the same CDR3 protein are collapsed into one entry carrying the most frequent genes and DNA. The V and J calls reflect TCRdb's pipeline rather than the authors' work. This sample holds about 500,000 distinct CDR3 sequences; 15% to 20% were observed only once. The biggest ten clones account for 15% to 20% of the sample.

These data come from a study of T cells in Graves' hyperthyroidism and ophthalmopathy (dated by TCRdb to about 2019). Study-wide context: Peripheral blood samples were taken at initial diagnosis, before any treatment was given. TCR V-J signatures able to tell the groups apart were searched for in a discovery cohort of around 95 patients, of whom more than 40 had Graves' ophthalmopathy and about 60 had stable Graves' hyperthyroidism. The paper describes TCR Vbeta CDR3 sequencing of about 140 peripheral blood samples, made up of under 50 ophthalmopathy patients, around 78 hyperthyroidism patients and 17 progressor patients. In addition, the study compared T-cell repertoires in thyroid tissue and in blood from roughly six Graves' hyperthyroidism patients. Once sampling was done, hyperthyroidism patients were given methimazole at a starting dose of 30 mg daily, whereas ophthalmopathy patients were given high-dose intravenous methylprednisolone. The roughly 91 discovery patients were randomly divided into training and test sets at a 7:3 ratio. An independent validation cohort of fewer than 20 hyperthyroidism patients and about 16 patients who later progressed to ophthalmopathy tested prospective prediction of ophthalmopathy.

Results the study describes overall, beyond this receptor: Most expanded thyroid clonotypes (frequency above 0.001) were also detected in blood, a finding suggesting that blood repertoires may reflect thyroid immune responses. No statistical method was used to set the sample size in advance, and investigators knew the group allocation. During validation, the model predicted progression to ophthalmopathy a median of about 6.3 months ahead of onset, with 60% to 71% sensitivity and about 72% specificity. A model built on a 13 V-J signature distinguished ophthalmopathy from stable hyperthyroidism, reaching roughly 88% sensitivity and 81.08% specificity in cross-validation and 80%/75% in testing.

The material sequenced was blood. The receptor's source is a woman aged 18-29 years with Graves' ophthalmopathy. Here the chain combines TRBV6-1 and TRBJ2-3, with an unclear D gene assignment. The CDR3 region has the sequence CASSKQESSTDTQYF. The nucleotide sequence reads as follows: TGTGCCAGCAGTAAGCAGGAGTCTAGCACAGATACGCAGTATTTT.